A selection of T cell receptor beta chains follows, all from one sample in a study of blood T cells in healthy people across ages. Each CDR3 protein is one row after TCRdb ran MiXCR on the 5' RACE reads. Of 2 million or so distinct CDR3 sequences in the sample, around 48% were seen once. The material sequenced was blood. Every receptor here comes from a woman between 35 and 50 years old in good health. Both conserved end residues are part of each CDR3. A D gene is named only where the DNA matches it firmly. The listing skips clone size in some rows; elsewhere it reads once, few, many or a size class.

abundance	v_gene	d_gene	j_gene	CDR3aa	CDR3nt
NA	TRBV28	NA	TRBJ2-4	CASSLIGLAKNIQYF	TGCGCCAGCAGTTTAATTGGGTTAGCCAAAAACATTCAGTACTTC
few	TRBV7-2	NA	TRBJ2-5	CASSLVAQGETQYF	TGTGCCAGCAGCTTAGTTGCCCAGGGAGAGACCCAGTACTTC
few	TRBV9	NA	TRBJ2-1	CASSGTQGFPYNEQFF	TGTGCCAGCAGCGGGACCCAGGGTTTCCCCTACAATGAGCAGTTCTTC
NA	TRBV4-2	NA	TRBJ2-7	CASSQDSWAGRPYEQYF	TGTGCCAGCAGCCAAGACTCGTGGGCGGGGCGACCCTACGAGCAGTACTTC
NA	TRBV9	TRBD1	TRBJ1-6	CASRYDAGQGGSPLHF	TGTGCCAGCAGATACGACGCGGGACAGGGAGGTTCACCCCTCCACTTT
NA	TRBV12-3/TRBV12-4	TRBD2	TRBJ2-1	CASRLTSGSSDEQFF	TGTGCCAGCAGACTTACTAGCGGGAGCTCGGATGAGCAGTTCTTC
NA	TRBV20-1	NA	TRBJ2-5	CSARFSGSQETQYF	TGCAGTGCTAGGTTTAGCGGCTCCCAAGAGACCCAGTACTTC
few	TRBV6-1	TRBD2	TRBJ2-3	CASSKGGLAGGPLTDTQYF	TGTGCCAGCAGTAAGGGGGGTCTAGCGGGGGGTCCACTCACAGATACGCAGTATTTT
few	TRBV7-2	NA	TRBJ2-3	CASSDVRDSTDTQYF	TGTGCCAGCAGCGACGTCAGAGATAGCACAGATACGCAGTATTTT
NA	TRBV20-1	NA	TRBJ1-2	CSAEKQGSGYTF	TGCAGTGCTGAGAAACAGGGATCTGGCTACACCTTC
few	TRBV6-5	NA	TRBJ2-3	CASSYRGTRESTDTQYF	TGTGCCAGCAGTTACCGGGGAACTAGGGAAAGCACAGATACGCAGTATTTT
once	TRBV12-3/TRBV12-4	NA	TRBJ1-4	CASSPRPPPEEKLFF	TGTGCCAGCAGTCCACGGCCGCCCCCGGAGGAAAAACTGTTTTTT
NA	TRBV20-1	NA	TRBJ1-4	CSASYKPATNEKLFF	TGCAGTGCTAGCTACAAGCCGGCAACTAATGAAAAACTGTTTTTT
NA	TRBV27	TRBD2	TRBJ2-5	CACRLAGGAQETQYF	TGTGCCTGCAGATTAGCGGGGGGGGCACAAGAGACCCAGTACTTC
NA	TRBV9	NA	TRBJ1-2	CASSPMGGYYGYTF	TGTGCCAGCAGCCCAATGGGGGGATACTATGGCTACACCTTC
NA	TRBV20-1	NA	TRBJ2-7	CSANDPRGPLYEQYF	TGCAGTGCCAACGACCCTCGGGGACCGTTATACGAGCAGTACTTC
few	TRBV20-1	TRBD1	TRBJ2-7	CSALSPGTGGYEQYF	TGCAGTGCTTTGTCCCCCGGGACAGGGGGGTACGAGCAGTACTTC
NA	TRBV6-6	NA	TRBJ2-7	CASSPGRRDEQYF	TGTGCCAGCAGCCCGGGCCGCCGGGACGAGCAGTACTTC
NA	TRBV5-5	NA	TRBJ1-1	CASAAGGTEAFF	TGTGCCAGCGCCGCGGGGGGCACTGAAGCTTTCTTT
NA	TRBV7-2	NA	TRBJ2-5	CASTTRGPTETQYF	TGTGCCAGCACCACTCGGGGCCCCACAGAGACCCAGTACTTC
NA	TRBV7-2	TRBD2	TRBJ2-5	CASSLGAGGQVTQYF	TGTGCCAGCAGCTTAGGAGCGGGGGGGCAGGTGACCCAGTACTTC
NA	TRBV7-9	NA	TRBJ2-5	CASSLFPARALETQYF	TGTGCCAGCAGCTTATTTCCGGCGAGGGCCCTAGAGACCCAGTACTTC
NA	TRBV20-1	NA	TRBJ2-7	CSARLGTDFYEQYF	TGCAGTGCTAGGTTGGGGACGGACTTCTACGAGCAGTACTTC
few	TRBV25-1	NA	TRBJ1-2	CASSATLGAGDYGYTF	TGTGCCAGCAGTGCTACTTTGGGGGCGGGAGACTATGGCTACACCTTC
NA	TRBV10-3	NA	TRBJ2-1	CAITGSYNEQFF	TGTGCCATTACCGGCTCCTACAATGAGCAGTTCTTC
NA	TRBV7-6	TRBD1	TRBJ2-7	CAGSVLHRGEQYF	TGTGCCGGCAGCGTACTACACAGGGGCGAGCAGTACTTC
few	TRBV9	TRBD1	TRBJ2-4	CASILTGAVEAKNIQYF	TGTGCCAGCATCCTGACAGGGGCCGTTGAAGCCAAAAACATTCAGTACTTC
NA	TRBV18	NA	TRBJ2-5	CASSPQPERETQYF	TGTGCCAGCTCACCACAGCCCGAGCGGGAGACCCAGTACTTC
once	TRBV12-3/TRBV12-4	NA	TRBJ1-2	CASRHLSGDRGYTF	TGTGCCAGCAGGCATCTCTCAGGGGACCGTGGCTACACCTTC
NA	TRBV29-1	NA	TRBJ2-2	CSVYTGTNTGELFF	TGCAGCGTGTACACAGGGACGAACACCGGGGAGCTGTTTTTT
NA	TRBV28	NA	TRBJ2-7	CASSPLRVYEQYF	TGTGCCAGCAGCCCACTCAGGGTCTACGAGCAGTACTTC
NA	TRBV3-1	NA	TRBJ1-1	CASSLPGVAFF	TGTGCCAGCAGCCTCCCGGGGGTTGCTTTCTTT
NA	TRBV12-3/TRBV12-4	NA	TRBJ1-2	CASSFSPTGYGYTF	TGTGCCAGCAGTTTCAGTCCTACGGGCTATGGCTACACCTTC
NA	TRBV4-1	NA	TRBJ2-7	CASSQDPGGLGYEQYF	TGCGCCAGCAGCCAAGACCCCGGGGGCCTGGGATACGAGCAGTACTTC
NA	TRBV20-1	NA	TRBJ2-5	CSAGFGETQYF	TGCAGTGCTGGGTTCGGAGAGACCCAGTACTTC
NA	TRBV27	NA	TRBJ2-3	CASRGHTQYF	TGTGCCAGCAGGGGTCATACGCAGTATTTT
NA	TRBV5-1	NA	TRBJ2-3	CASLQRDFSTDTQYF	TGCGCCAGCCTACAACGGGACTTTAGCACAGATACGCAGTATTTT
NA	TRBV20-1	NA	TRBJ2-4	CSAIDKSKNIQYF	TGCAGTGCTATAGACAAGTCAAAAAACATTCAGTACTTC
NA	TRBV20-1	NA	TRBJ2-1	CSARAGAGAYYNEQFF	TGCAGTGCTAGAGCTGGGGCGGGGGCTTACTACAATGAGCAGTTCTTC
NA	TRBV18	TRBD1	TRBJ2-7	CASSQGEGTDSYEQYF	TGTGCCAGCTCACAAGGCGAGGGGACAGACTCCTACGAGCAGTACTTC
NA	TRBV12-3/TRBV12-4	NA	TRBJ1-1	CASSLMGRSNTEAFF	TGTGCCAGCAGTTTAATGGGACGGAGTAACACTGAAGCTTTCTTT
NA	TRBV29-1	TRBD2	TRBJ2-5	CSVEAGAGGSNEQYF	TGCAGCGTTGAAGCGGGGGCGGGGGGATCCAATGAGCAGTACTTC
NA	TRBV4-1	TRBD2	TRBJ2-7	CASSLRLAVTYNEQYF	TGCGCCAGCAGCCTCAGACTAGCGGTTACCTACAATGAGCAGTACTTC
NA	TRBV4-1	TRBD2	TRBJ2-3	CASSQGDPAGSTDTQYF	TGCGCCAGCAGCCAAGGGGATCCAGCGGGGAGCACAGATACGCAGTATTTT
NA	TRBV20-1	NA	TRBJ1-5	CSAMGQYNQPQHF	TGCAGTGCTATGGGTCAGTACAATCAGCCCCAGCATTTT
few	TRBV5-1	NA	TRBJ2-3	CASSNTGHPDTDTQYF	TGCGCCAGCAGCAATACGGGACACCCCGACACAGATACGCAGTATTTT
NA	TRBV12-3/TRBV12-4	NA	TRBJ2-7	CASSPNWGSSSYEQYF	TGTGCCAGCAGCCCCAATTGGGGCAGCAGCTCCTACGAGCAGTACTTC
few	TRBV7-2	TRBD1	TRBJ1-4	CASSMTGRGEKLFF	TGTGCCAGCAGCATGACAGGGCGGGGTGAAAAACTGTTTTTT
NA	TRBV7-9	NA	TRBJ1-1	CASSTRREEEAFF	TGTGCCAGCAGCACGAGAAGGGAGGAGGAAGCTTTCTTT
NA	TRBV7-9	NA	TRBJ2-1	CASSQTRAGSSYNEQFF	TGTGCCAGCAGCCAAACGCGGGCCGGGAGCTCCTACAATGAGCAGTTCTTC
NA	TRBV25-1	NA	TRBJ1-1	CASTGLVPEAFF	TGTGCCAGCACGGGGCTCGTGCCTGAAGCTTTCTTT
NA	TRBV7-2	NA	TRBJ2-3	CASSASITYETDTQYF	TGTGCCAGCAGCGCGTCGATCACCTACGAAACAGATACGCAGTATTTT
NA	TRBV7-2	NA	TRBJ1-4	CASSRQATTNEKLFF	TGTGCCAGCAGCCGACAGGCGACAACTAATGAAAAACTGTTTTTT
NA	TRBV5-1	NA	TRBJ2-6	CASSTGGTATGANVLTF	TGCGCCAGCAGCACTGGGGGAACGGCCACTGGGGCCAACGTCCTGACTTTC
NA	TRBV20-1	NA	TRBJ1-2	CSARQGSGGYTF	TGCAGTGCTAGGCAGGGGTCAGGAGGCTACACCTTC
few	TRBV29-1	NA	TRBJ2-1	CSSKRAAYNEQFF	TGCAGCTCCAAAAGGGCAGCCTACAATGAGCAGTTCTTC